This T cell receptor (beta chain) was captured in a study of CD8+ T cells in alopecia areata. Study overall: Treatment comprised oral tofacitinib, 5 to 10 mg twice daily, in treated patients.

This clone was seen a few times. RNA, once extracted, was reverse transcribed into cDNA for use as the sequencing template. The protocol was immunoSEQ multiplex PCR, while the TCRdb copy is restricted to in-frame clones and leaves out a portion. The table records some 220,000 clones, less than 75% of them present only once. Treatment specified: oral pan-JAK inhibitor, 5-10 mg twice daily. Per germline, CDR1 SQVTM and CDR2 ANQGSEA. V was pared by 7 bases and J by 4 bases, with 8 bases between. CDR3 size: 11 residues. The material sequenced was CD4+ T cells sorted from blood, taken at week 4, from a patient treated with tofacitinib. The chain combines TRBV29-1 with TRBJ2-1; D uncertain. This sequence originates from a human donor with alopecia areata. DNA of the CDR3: TGCAGCGGGAACCATTACAATGAGCAGTTCTTC. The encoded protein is CSGNHYNEQFF.